This T cell receptor (beta chain) was obtained from a study of T cell repertoires in cytomegalovirus infection. Study summary: Alongside well-studied HLA-B-restricted CMV epitopes, recently identified HLA-C-restricted CMV epitopes were also used. Matching HLA type and CMV infection were both indicated by public TCR beta signatures. Study observations and caveats: HLA-C-restricted CMV-specific TCR beta clonotypes prevailed in the ex vivo response.

With respect to this clonotype: Antigen unknown.

The germline gives CDR1 LGHNA, CDR2 YSLEER. Trimming shortened V by 0 bases and J by 0 bases, and 11 bases separated the two germline ends. The CDR3 is made up of 16 amino acids. Using its own MiXCR run on the reads, TCRdb lists one record per CDR3 protein. The sample lists 450,000 to 650,000 distinct CDR3 sequences; around two fifths were seen once. V and J are TRBV4-3 and TRBJ2-5, with D uncertain. The specimen was cultured PBMCs, collected from culture after CMV antigen stimulation. The receptor's source is a human donor in good health (CMV status not recorded). Some clones in this sample may be carry-over from other donors' samples. For the CDR3, the DNA is TGCGCCAGCAGCCAAGAGGGGTACCGGTACCAAGAGACCCAGTACTTC. This translates into CASSQEGYRYQETQYF.